This entry lists 26 T cell receptor beta chains sequenced from one sample in a study of T cells after yellow fever vaccination. TCRdb analysed the 5' RACE reads with MiXCR anew, one entry per CDR3 protein. The sample lists around 26,000 distinct CDR3 sequences; roughly 3.4% were seen once. The sample was PBMCs, either bulk or a sorted T-cell subset (CD4+, CD8+, memory, or dextramer-sorted; not recorded which), taken about 49 days after the first yellow fever vaccination. The receptors were gathered from a man between 18 and 29 years old who received the YFV17D yellow fever vaccine.

By share, this clonotype ranks as medium-sized. V gene TRBV4-3 combines with J gene TRBJ2-1; D is uncertain. Per the germline V gene, CDR1 is LGHNA and CDR2 is YSLEER. Trimming took off 0 bases at V and 2 bases at J, with 8 bases between the two ends. This CDR3 contains 15 residues. This CDR3 is CASSQEAVTYNEQFF. In DNA form, the CDR3 reads TGCGCCAGCAGCCAAGAGGCAGTTACCTACAATGAGCAGTTCTTC.

The table lists this clonotype with many counts. The chain is built from TRBV5-6 and TRBJ1-5; D ambiguous. This CDR3 contains 14 residues. Germline values: CDR1 SGHDT, CDR2 YYEEEE. V shed 1 base and J shed 4 bases, with 9 bases lying between them. The CDR3 here is CASSLYRANQPQHF. For the CDR3, the DNA is TGTGCCAGCAGCTTGTATAGAGCAAATCAGCCCCAGCATTTT.

This clonotype was detected many times. The chain links TRBV4-3 to TRBJ2-5; tentatively, D is TRBD2 (5 bases). The CDR3 loop spans 14 amino acids. With 0 bases removed from V and 5 bases from J, the gap between germline ends came to 10 bases. Germline CDR1 and CDR2: LGHNA and YSLEER. The CDR3 sequence is CASSQDRDRETQYF. The CDR3, as DNA: TGCGCCAGCAGCCAAGATCGGGATAGGGAGACCCAGTACTTC.

In its sample, this clonotype was seen many times. The chain recombines TRBV19 with TRBJ2-5; D is ambiguous. CDR1 and CDR2 (germline): LNHDA, SQIVND (reference sequence). V was pared by 4 bases and J by 5 bases, with 11 bases between. This CDR3 contains 13 residues. CDR3 loop: CASSNKAAETQYF. Written as DNA, the CDR3 is TGTGCCAGTAGTAACAAAGCCGCGGAGACCCAGTACTTC.

This clonotype was recorded many times. The chain combines TRBV7-8 with TRBJ1-6; no definite D call. V shed 0 bases and J shed 2 bases, with 2 bases lying between them. There are 14 residues in the CDR3. The germline CDR1 and CDR2 sequences are SGHVS and FQNEAQ. The CDR3 DNA sequence: TGTGCCAGCAGCTTAGCAACCTATAATTCACCCCTCCACTTT. Translated, it gives CASSLATYNSPLHF.

This clonotype was found many times. This sequence joins TRBV20-1 and TRBJ1-4; 10 bases agree with TRBD1. This CDR3 contains 15 residues. Germline loops: CDR1 DFQATT, CDR2 SNEGSKA (reference sequence). The trim removed 6 bases at V and 2 bases at J, leaving 6 bases unmatched. The CDR3 loop reads CSARDRGRTNEKLFF. For the CDR3, the DNA is TGCAGTGCCAGGGACAGGGGCAGGACTAATGAAAAACTGTTTTTT.

This clonotype was seen repeatedly, ten times or more. V and J are TRBV11-3 and TRBJ2-1; D unresolved. The V gene lost 5 bases and the J gene lost 12 bases, with 17 bases spanning the gap. The CDR3 sequence is 13 residues long. Germline CDR1 and CDR2: SGHNT and YENEEA. The CDR3 coding sequence is TGTGCCAGCAGCCGCCTACAAGATCAGGCGCAGTTCTTC. This codes for CASSRLQDQAQFF.

This clonotype was recorded at least ten times. The V and J genes are TRBV23-1 and TRBJ1-1; D is unclear. Being an ORF, TRBV23-1 has a function that is uncertain. The CDR3 runs 15 residues. V was clipped by 10 bases and J by 0 bases, with 18 bases between them. The CDR3 region has the DNA TGCGCCAACCTAGTTTCCGGGGTCGTGAACACTGAAGCTTTCTTT. Encoded protein: CANLVSGVVNTEAFF.

This clonotype was seen many times. V gene TRBV24-1 combines with J gene TRBJ2-7, with a tentative D call TRBD1 (6 bases). With 4 bases removed from V and 4 bases from J, the gap between germline ends came to 10 bases. This CDR3 comprises 13 residues. Germline assignment: CDR1 KGHDR and CDR2 SFDVKD. The CDR3 region is CATSEVQGYEQYF. The DNA of the CDR3 is TGTGCCACCAGTGAAGTGCAGGGGTACGAGCAGTACTTC.

This clonotype has ten or more counts. The genes are TRBV4-2 and TRBJ1-5; 11 bases line up with TRBD1. V lost 4 bases and J lost 6; bases outside the gene matches: 8. CDR3 size: 16 residues. The V gene's germline CDR1 is LGHNA and CDR2 YNFKEQ. The CDR3 region has the DNA TGTGCCAGCAGCCTTTTCGGGACAGGGGGTCTTCAGCCCCAGCATTTT. Its translation: CASSLFGTGGLQPQHF.

This clonotype was counted many times. The chain has TRBV12-3 or TRBV12-4 and TRBJ2-7, with 8 bases matching TRBD1. The ends lost 3 bases at V and 6 bases at J; junction bases unmatched: 7. The CDR3 spans 14 residues. The CDR3 sequence: CASSFPDRVTEQYF. The CDR3 DNA is TGTGCCAGCAGTTTTCCGGACAGGGTAACCGAGCAGTACTTC.

The table lists this clonotype with many counts. The chain employs TRBV18 and TRBJ1-6, with 7 positions matching TRBD1. Germline loops: CDR1 KGHSH, CDR2 LQKENI. The ends lost 6 bases at V and 10 bases at J; junction bases unmatched: 12. There are 15 residues in the CDR3. The chain's CDR3 is CASSRDSRWGSPLHF. CDR3 bases: TGTGCCAGCTCGCGGGACAGCCGTTGGGGATCACCCCTCCACTTT.

This clonotype was seen many times. CDR3 bases: TGTGCCAGCAGATACGAACTTAATGAAAAACTGTTTTTT. The encoded protein is CASRYELNEKLFF. The genes are TRBV2 and TRBJ1-4; no firm D call. CDR1 SNHLY and CDR2 FYNNEI come from the germline V gene. The CDR3 totals 13 residues. V lost 6 bases to trimming and J lost 4 bases, with 9 bases between them.

This clonotype was seen many times. The V gene is TRBV24-1, the J gene TRBJ2-5, with D possibly being TRBD1 (5 bases). Germline V gene lookup returns CDR1 KGHDR and CDR2 SFDVKD. This CDR3 contains 13 residues. V lost 4 bases and J lost 12, with 17 bases in between. CDR3 in DNA: TGTGCCACCAGTGACCCTCGACAGCCCTCGGAGTACTTC. This gives the protein CATSDPRQPSEYF.

This clonotype showed up many times. The V gene is TRBV20-1, the J gene TRBJ2-7; D not resolved. There are 11 residues in the CDR3. V lost 3 bases, J lost 4 bases, and 7 bases lay in between. Germline values: CDR1 DFQATT, CDR2 SNEGSKA (reference sequence). The CDR3 is CSARLGYEQYF. The DNA of the CDR3 is TGCAGTGCTAGGTTAGGATACGAGCAGTACTTC.

This clonotype was seen ten or more times. The chain combines TRBV12-3 or TRBV12-4 with TRBJ2-3, with D possibly being TRBD1 (6 bases). V dropped 5 bases and J dropped 2 bases, with 17 bases sitting between them. The CDR3 totals 16 residues. The CDR3 loop reads CASSPRAGAATDTQYF. CDR3 nucleotides: TGTGCCAGCAGTCCCAGGGCAGGGGCCGCCACAGATACGCAGTATTTT.

This clonotype occurred many times. The chain links TRBV20-1 to TRBJ2-7; the D gene is possibly TRBD2 (6 bases). The germline V gene encodes CDR1 DFQATT and CDR2 SNEGSKA (reference sequence). The CDR3 consists of 13 residues. Trimming removed 6 bases at V and 1 base at J, with 13 bases between. The CDR3 nucleotides read TGCAGTGCCCCATCTCGGGGGTCCTACGAGCAGTACTTC. Translation: CSAPSRGSYEQYF.

This clonotype has at least ten counts. The chain couples TRBV12-3 or TRBV12-4 to TRBJ2-3, with 13 bases identical to TRBD2. V was clipped by 6 bases and J by 2 bases; unmatched bases: 11. The CDR3 extends over 18 amino acids. The CDR3 sequence is CASSTTSGGAVITDTQYF. CDR3 sequence (DNA): TGTGCCAGCAGCACTACTAGCGGGGGGGCCGTTATCACAGATACGCAGTATTTT.

This clonotype was recorded at least ten times. The chain links TRBV10-3 to TRBJ2-1, with D uncertain. The CDR3 is 13 residues long. From germline, CDR1 is ENHRY and CDR2 SYGVKD. Trimming left V 7 bases short and J 3 bases short, with 10 bases between. CDR3 sequence (DNA): TGTGCCATCACGTCAGGAATCTACAATGAGCAGTTCTTC. The encoded protein is CAITSGIYNEQFF.

Ten or more counts support this clonotype. The chain couples TRBV5-4 to TRBJ1-1; D gene uncertain. The CDR3 is 15 residues long. Germline V gene sequence: CDR1 SGHNT, CDR2 YYREEE (reference sequence). Trimming took off 5 bases at V and 4 bases at J, with 18 bases between the two ends. CDR3 nucleotide sequence: TGTGCCAGCAGTCCCCGTGAGTACGTTGGCACTGAAGCTTTCTTT. Translating it yields CASSPREYVGTEAFF.

The table lists this clonotype with many counts. The CDR3 nucleotides are TGTGCCAGCAGTCCCCCTGTGGATGAAGCTTTCTTT. Translation gives CASSPPVDEAFF. This rearrangement joins TRBV12-3 or TRBV12-4 to TRBJ1-1; D not resolved. V lost 5 bases, J lost 7 bases, and 11 bases lay in between. This CDR3 comprises 12 residues.

Ten or more counts support this clonotype. The chain uses TRBV5-1 and TRBJ2-4; D ambiguous. The CDR3 has 13 residues. Germline V gives CDR1 SGHRS, CDR2 YFSETQ. Deletions cut 0 bases from V and 7 bases from J, with 8 bases between. CDR3 in DNA: TGCGCCAGCAGCTTGGGAGTACGTAACATTCAGTACTTC. Translating gives CASSLGVRNIQYF.

This clonotype has ten or more counts. The chain combines TRBV18 with TRBJ2-7; 8 bases match TRBD1. The CDR3 covers 14 residues. Germline CDR1 KGHSH, CDR2 LQKENI. The V and J ends lost 1 base and 6 bases, in that order; junction bases with no gene match: 5. CDR3: CASSPRQGAPEQYV. CDR3 coding DNA: TGTGCCAGCTCACCACGGCAGGGGGCCCCCGAGCAGTACGTC.

This clonotype has a count of ten or more. The V call is TRBV2, the J call TRBJ1-6; D unclear. The V gene's germline CDR1 is SNHLY and CDR2 FYNNEI. V lost 11 bases to trimming and J lost 6 bases, with 14 bases between them. The length of the CDR3 is 13 residues. This chain's CDR3 is CAGRTLLNSPLHF. The CDR3 coding sequence is TGTGCCGGGAGGACTCTTCTTAATTCACCCCTCCACTTT.

There are many counts of this clonotype. The genes are TRBV12-3 or TRBV12-4 and TRBJ2-7, with D perhaps being TRBD1 or TRBD2 (5 bases each). CDR3 size: 12 residues. V was clipped by 2 bases and J by 5 bases, with 7 bases between them. The DNA for the CDR3 is TGTGCCAGCAGTTTAAGGGGACACGAGCAGTACGTC. This codes for CASSLRGHEQYV.

This clonotype was seen repeatedly, ten times or more. This sequence joins TRBV5-1 and TRBJ1-4; D ambiguous. The germline gives CDR1 SGHRS, CDR2 YFSETQ. Trimming pared 0 bases from V and 0 bases from J, leaving 3 bases between. CDR3 length: 14 residues. In DNA, the CDR3 is TGCGCCAGCAGCTTGGCAACAACTAATGAAAAACTGTTTTTT. Its protein product is CASSLATTNEKLFF.